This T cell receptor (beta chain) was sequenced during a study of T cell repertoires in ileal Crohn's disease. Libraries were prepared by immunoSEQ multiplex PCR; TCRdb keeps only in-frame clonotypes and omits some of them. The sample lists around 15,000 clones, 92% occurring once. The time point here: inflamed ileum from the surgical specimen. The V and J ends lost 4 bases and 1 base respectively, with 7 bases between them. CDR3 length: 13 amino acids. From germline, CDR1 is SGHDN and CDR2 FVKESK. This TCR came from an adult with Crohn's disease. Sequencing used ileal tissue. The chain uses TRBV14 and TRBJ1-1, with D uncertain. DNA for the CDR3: TGTGCCAGCAGCCGGTCTCCGAACACTGAAGCTTTCTTT. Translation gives CASSRSPNTEAFF.